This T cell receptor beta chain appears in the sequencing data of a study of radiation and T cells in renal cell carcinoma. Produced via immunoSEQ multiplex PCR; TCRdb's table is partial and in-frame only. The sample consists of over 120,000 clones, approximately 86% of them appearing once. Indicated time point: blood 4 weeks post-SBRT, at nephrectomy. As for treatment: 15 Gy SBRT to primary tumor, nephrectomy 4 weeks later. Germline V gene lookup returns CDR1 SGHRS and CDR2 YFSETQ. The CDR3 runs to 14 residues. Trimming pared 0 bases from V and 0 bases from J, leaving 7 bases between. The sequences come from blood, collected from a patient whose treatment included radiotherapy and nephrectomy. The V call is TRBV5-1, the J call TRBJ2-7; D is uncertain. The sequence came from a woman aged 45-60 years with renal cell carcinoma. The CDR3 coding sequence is TGCGCCAGCAGCTTGGACACTTTCTCCTACGAGCAGTACTTC. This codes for CASSLDTFSYEQYF.